A selection of T cell receptor beta chains follows, all from one sample in a study of shared clonotypes between healthy human individuals. TCRdb's copy holds only in-frame clones and misses some; the assay was immunoSEQ multiplex PCR. The sample includes millions of clones, around 90% seen only once; the top ten take over 0.12%. The sequenced sample was naive CD4+ T cells sorted from blood. The receptors here all came from a man younger than 35 in good health. Both conserved end residues are part of each CDR3. The D gene is left open where the match is weak. Clone size is not always given. Where it is, it says once, few, many or a class for expanded clones.

>TRBV6-1|TRBJ2-1|NA|TRBD2|13
CASSDSGRNEQFF
TGTGCCAGCAGTGATAGCGGGAGGAATGAGCAGTTCTTC
>TRBV7-8|TRBJ1-5|NA|TRBD1|15
CASSLDRGPNQPQHF
TGTGCCAGCAGCTTAGACAGGGGGCCCAATCAGCCCCAGCATTTT
>TRBV11-2|TRBJ2-2|once|NA|16
CASSARQLAGTGELFF
TGTGCCAGCAGCGCCCGACAGTTGGCCGGCACCGGGGAGCTGTTTTTT
>TRBV15|TRBJ2-3|NA|TRBD2|17
CATSNSGGTVLADTQYF
TGTGCCACCAGCAATAGCGGGGGGACGGTGTTAGCAGATACGCAGTATTTT
>TRBV10-3|TRBJ1-1|NA|NA|13
CAISESYAREAFF
TGTGCCATCAGTGAGTCCTACGCCAGGGAAGCTTTCTTT
>TRBV6-6|TRBJ1-6|NA|NA|15
CASRLELGYNSPLHF
TGTGCCAGCAGGCTAGAACTCGGCTATAATTCACCCCTCCACTTT
>TRBV2|TRBJ2-7|NA|NA|13
CASREVNSYEQYF
TGTGCCAGCAGGGAGGTTAACTCCTACGAGCAGTACTTC
>TRBV5-1|TRBJ1-2|NA|TRBD1|14
CASSSGQSRRGYTF
TGCGCCAGCAGCTCGGGACAGTCCCGGAGAGGCTACACCTTC
>TRBV6-5|TRBJ2-7|NA|NA|14
CASSYSQPTYEQYF
TGTGCCAGCAGTTACTCACAGCCGACCTACGAGCAGTACTTC
>TRBV7-2|TRBJ1-1|NA|TRBD1|14
CASSSRTGLTEAFF
TGTGCCAGCAGCTCGAGGACAGGGCTAACTGAAGCTTTCTTT
>TRBV2|TRBJ2-5|NA|NA|13
CASSSRRQETQYF
TGTGCCAGCAGTTCGCGGCGGCAAGAGACCCAGTACTTC
>TRBV7-2|TRBJ1-6|NA|NA|17
CASSLAYRSSYNSPLHF
TGTGCCAGCAGCTTAGCGTACCGTAGCTCCTATAATTCACCCCTCCACTTT
>TRBV28|TRBJ2-7|NA|NA|11
CASSAPHEQYF
TGTGCCAGCAGTGCCCCTCACGAGCAGTACTTC
>TRBV9|TRBJ2-3|NA|NA|18
CASSTDGSLALSTDTQYF
TGTGCCAGCAGCACAGACGGGAGCCTAGCGTTAAGCACAGATACGCAGTATTTT
>TRBV10-3|TRBJ2-5|once|NA|15
CAISESSDGVETQYF
TGTGCCATCAGTGAGTCGTCGGACGGTGTGGAGACCCAGTACTTC
>TRBV5-8|TRBJ2-1|NA|NA|15
CASSFRGLRGNEQFF
TGTGCCAGCAGCTTCCGAGGTCTCAGGGGCAATGAGCAGTTCTTC
>TRBV28|TRBJ2-7|NA|TRBD1|14
CASSLQGSGWEQYF
TGTGCCAGCAGCCTACAGGGGAGTGGATGGGAGCAGTACTTC
>TRBV10-3|TRBJ2-7|NA|NA|13
CAISVDFPYEQYF
TGTGCCATCAGTGTCGACTTCCCCTACGAGCAGTACTTC
>TRBV10-3|TRBJ1-2|once|NA|14
CAIARLRGSNGYTF
TGTGCCATCGCGAGATTACGAGGGAGCAATGGCTACACCTTC
>TRBV18|TRBJ2-5|NA|TRBD2|14
CASSPGLAGETQYF
TGTGCCAGCTCACCCGGACTAGCGGGAGAGACCCAGTACTTC
>TRBV10-3|TRBJ1-5|once|NA|13
CAISGESNQPQHF
TGTGCCATCAGCGGGGAAAGCAATCAGCCCCAGCATTTT
>TRBV6-1|TRBJ2-7|NA|NA|14
CASKFQGDSYEQYF
TGTGCCAGTAAATTCCAGGGAGACTCCTACGAGCAGTACTTC
>TRBV10-1|TRBJ2-1|NA|NA|13
CASSEGFYNEQFF
TGCGCCAGCAGTGAGGGTTTCTACAATGAGCAGTTCTTC
>TRBV5-6|TRBJ2-7|NA|TRBD1|16
CASSLGRTGVRYEQYF
TGTGCCAGCAGCTTGGGAAGGACAGGGGTTAGGTACGAGCAGTACTTC
>TRBV5-1|TRBJ2-1|NA|NA|14
CASSSPGGGDEQFF
TGCGCCAGCAGCTCCCCTGGGGGAGGCGATGAGCAGTTCTTC
>TRBV2|TRBJ2-7|NA|NA|12
CASLQGSYEQYF
TGTGCCAGCTTGCAGGGCTCCTACGAGCAGTACTTC
>TRBV14|TRBJ2-7|NA|NA|12
CASSQSSYEQYF
TGTGCCAGCAGCCAAAGCTCCTACGAGCAGTACTTC
>TRBV5-1|TRBJ1-5|NA|TRBD1|14
CASSPGTANQPQHF
TGCGCCAGCAGCCCAGGGACAGCTAATCAGCCCCAGCATTTT
>TRBV5-4|TRBJ1-6|NA|NA|13
CASSLYGGSPLHF
TGTGCCAGCAGCCTATACGGTGGTTCACCCCTCCACTTT
>TRBV10-3|TRBJ2-5|NA|NA|15
CAISESLPSQETQYF
TGTGCCATCAGTGAGTCGCTACCCTCGCAAGAGACCCAGTACTTC
>TRBV6-6|TRBJ1-3|NA|NA|16
CASSYGSRSHGDTIYF
TGTGCCAGCAGTTATGGCAGCCGGTCCCACGGGGACACCATATATTTT
>TRBV11-2|TRBJ2-7|once|NA|13
CASSLGPQEAQYF
TGTGCCAGCAGCCTGGGACCCCAAGAGGCGCAGTACTTC
>TRBV4-1|TRBJ2-1|NA|NA|15
CASSQDPVSYNEQFF
TGCGCCAGCAGCCAAGATCCAGTCTCCTACAATGAGCAGTTCTTC